This TCR beta chain is drawn from a study of technical replicates of blood from a few donors. Measured with immunoSEQ multiplex PCR; TCRdb has only the in-frame clones, and not every one. This sample has roughly 60,000 clones; approximately 86% occur once, and the top ten carry about 4.9%. The CDR3 has 15 residues. The TCR was taken from a human donor in good health. Some clones in this sample may be carry-over from other donors' samples. The V gene is TRBV21-1, the J gene TRBJ1-2; the table names TRBD1, a call not compared with the DNA. TRBV21-1 has pseudogene status. The specimen was PBMCs. The CDR3 sequence is CASSKEGHRDYGYTF. The CDR3, as DNA: TGTGCCAGCAGCAAAGAGGGGCACCGCGACTATGGCTACACCTTC.